The 28 T cell receptor beta chains in this list originate from one sample, sequenced in a study of OX40 agonist ivuxolimab in advanced cancers. The protocol was immunoSEQ multiplex PCR, while the TCRdb copy is restricted to in-frame clones and leaves out a portion. The sample yields under 150,000 clones, around 87% seen once. The sample was CD4+ or CD8+ T cells sorted from blood, taken in a trial of the OX40 agonist ivuxolimab. The receptor source for this set is an adult with an advanced solid tumor such as melanoma, head and neck, liver or kidney cancer.

This clone was recorded only once. The chain joins TRBV5-4 to TRBJ2-1; D not certain. V was shortened by 2 bases and J by 12 bases, with 9 bases between the two germline ends. From germline, CDR1 is SGHNT and CDR2 YYREEE (reference sequence). The CDR3 extends over 11 amino acids. The CDR3 DNA reads as TGTGCCAGCAGCTTCTCCGGAGTGCAGTTCTTC. Translated: CASSFSGVQFF.

Only one count was recorded for this clone. The V gene is TRBV7-9, the J gene TRBJ2-2; 8 bases align to TRBD2. The CDR3 is 15 residues long. The V and J ends lost 5 bases and 4 bases, in that order; junction bases with no gene match: 6. Germline CDR1 SEHNR, CDR2 FQNEAQ (reference sequence). CDR3 bases: TGTGCCAGCAGCCCCCCGGGGGGGCCCACCGGGGAGCTGTTTTTT. Residues: CASSPPGGPTGELFF.

In DNA form, the CDR3 reads TGTGCCAGCAGCTTACCCTATGACACTGAAGCTTTCTTT. It codes for CASSLPYDTEAFF. The chain is built from TRBV7-9 and TRBJ1-1, with D hard to call. Trimming took 2 bases from V and 3 from J, leaving 7 bases between them. This CDR3 region has 13 residues. The germline V gene encodes CDR1 SEHNR and CDR2 FQNEAQ (reference sequence).

The chain combines TRBV30 with TRBJ2-3, with D hard to call. Trimming pared 1 base from V and 8 bases from J, leaving 10 bases between. The CDR3 loop spans 12 amino acids. Germline-derived CDR1 and CDR2 are GTSNPN and SVGIG (reference sequence). The CDR3 nucleotides read TGTGCCTGGAGTGAGGAGCGATTTACGCAGTATTTT. Amino acid sequence: CAWSEERFTQYF.

V usage is TRBV9 and J usage is TRBJ1-4; the match to TRBD1 covers 8 bases. CDR1 SGDLS and CDR2 YYNGEE come from the germline V gene. V shed 3 bases, J shed 3 bases, and the junction held 4 bases outside the gene matches. CDR3 length equals 15 residues. This CDR3 reads CASSDPTGANEKLFF. CDR3 DNA sequence: TGTGCCAGCAGCGACCCGACAGGGGCTAATGAAAAACTGTTTTTT.

The chain employs TRBV27 and TRBJ1-4; D gene unclear. The CDR3 loop spans 16 amino acids. CDR1 is MNHEY, CDR2 SMNVEV, per germline (reference sequence). V lost 6 bases to trimming and J lost 2 bases, with 16 bases between them. DNA of the CDR3: TGTGCCAGCAGACTTAACAGCGCACTGACTAATGAAAAACTGTTTTTT. It codes for CASRLNSALTNEKLFF.

This chain links TRBV28 with TRBJ2-5, with 9 bases identical to TRBD2. CDR3 length: 14 residues. The germline V gene encodes CDR1 MDHEN and CDR2 SYDVKM. The V gene end was trimmed by 2 bases and the J gene end by 6 bases; junction bases not matched to a gene: 4. The CDR3 sequence: CASSLAGGKKTQYF. CDR3 sequence (DNA): TGTGCCAGCAGTTTAGCGGGGGGGAAGAAGACCCAGTACTTC.

The chain employs TRBV21-1 and TRBJ2-7; whether TRBD2, the table's D call, matches the DNA was not checked. TRBV21-1 is assigned pseudogene status. The CDR3 runs to 16 residues. CDR3 loop: CASSPGGVHWSYEQYF. For the CDR3, the DNA is TGTGCCAGCAGCCCCGGGGGAGTGCATTGGTCCTACGAGCAGTACTTC.

The chain uses TRBV19 and TRBJ2-6; D is perhaps TRBD2 (5 bases). Germline V gene data show CDR1 as LNHDA and CDR2 as SQIVND (reference sequence). CDR3 length: 15 amino acids. V lost 7 bases to trimming and J lost 0 bases, with 10 bases between them. In DNA form, the CDR3 reads TGTGCCAGTATGGACGGGAACTCTGGGGCCAACGTCCTGACTTTC. Translation: CASMDGNSGANVLTF.

This clone was seen once. The chain joins TRBV2 to TRBJ1-2; tentatively, D is TRBD1 (5 bases). The CDR3 is 14 residues long. V was shortened by 3 bases and J by 8 bases, with 16 bases between the two germline ends. Germline-derived CDR1 and CDR2 are SNHLY and FYNNEI. For the CDR3, the DNA is TGTGCCAGCAGTGATTTTCAGGCTACAGGCGGCTACACCTTC. Encoded protein: CASSDFQATGGYTF.

The chain is built from TRBV5-1 and TRBJ1-1; perhaps TRBD1 as D (6 bases). The V and J ends lost 4 bases and 4 bases respectively, with 17 bases between them. This CDR3 has 15 amino acids. CDR1 is SGHRS, CDR2 YFSETQ, per germline. The CDR3 protein is CASSLDRPGGTEAFF. The CDR3 nucleotides read TGCGCCAGCAGCCTAGACAGGCCTGGGGGCACTGAAGCTTTCTTT.

V usage is TRBV5-4 and J usage is TRBJ1-2; 8 nucleotides line up with TRBD1. Trimming at V came to 4 bases and at J to 3 bases, leaving 5 bases not matched to a gene. There are 14 residues in the CDR3. The V gene's germline CDR1 is SGHNT and CDR2 YYREEE (reference sequence). The CDR3 DNA follows: TGTGCCAGCAGCCCTGGACAGGGAGACTATGGCTACACCTTC. Amino acids: CASSPGQGDYGYTF.

The chain combines TRBV4-1 with TRBJ1-5, with D unresolved. This CDR3 is built from 15 residues. V lost 0 bases and J 6 bases, leaving 12 bases between the germline ends. CDR1 and CDR2 (germline): MGHRA, YSYEKL. The CDR3 here is CASSQDAEVSQPQHF. The CDR3 bases are TGCGCCAGCAGCCAAGATGCGGAGGTCAGTCAGCCCCAGCATTTT.

V and J are TRBV9 and TRBJ2-3; D is perhaps TRBD1 (5 bases). Germline values: CDR1 SGDLS, CDR2 YYNGEE. The CDR3 contains 14 residues. V lost 6 bases and J 0 bases, leaving 11 bases between the germline ends. The CDR3 nucleotides are TGTGCCAGCAACAAGGACATTAGCACAGATACGCAGTATTTT. Translation gives CASNKDISTDTQYF.

The rearrangement links TRBV18 to TRBJ2-2; D unresolved. The CDR3 is made up of 14 amino acids. Germline assignment: CDR1 KGHSH and CDR2 LQKENI. V was clipped by 0 bases and J by 5 bases, with 7 bases between them. This CDR3 reads CASSPPGGTGELFF. The DNA of the CDR3 is TGTGCCAGCTCACCACCGGGCGGAACCGGGGAGCTGTTTTTT.

The rearrangement joins TRBV9 to TRBJ2-2; 8 bases are a match to TRBD1. The V segment lost 2 bases and the J segment 4 bases; nucleotides outside the gene matches: 7. In germline, CDR1 is SGDLS, CDR2 YYNGEE. This CDR3 is 16 amino acids long. This chain's CDR3 is CASSVGQGSGTGELFF. In DNA, the CDR3 is TGTGCCAGCAGCGTCGGACAGGGATCTGGCACCGGGGAGCTGTTTTTT.

This chain uses TRBV28 with TRBJ2-5, with 7 nucleotides matching TRBD1. V lost 4 bases to trimming and J lost 3 bases; unmatched junction nucleotides: 11. Germline V CDR1 and CDR2: MDHEN, SYDVKM. The CDR3 has 16 residues. The DNA for the CDR3 is TGTGCCAGCAGTTCCTATACAGGGGCACGAAAAGAGACCCAGTACTTC. This encodes CASSSYTGARKETQYF.

This clone came up once. The CDR3 bases are TGTGCCAGCAGCTTTCGTGGGAGAGGGGAGACCCAGTACTTC. Translated: CASSFRGRGETQYF. The chain is built from TRBV7-2 and TRBJ2-5, with D possibly being TRBD2 (5 bases). Trimming cost V 3 bases and J 5 bases, with 13 bases left between them. Germline lookup yields CDR1 SGHTA and CDR2 FQGNSA. The CDR3 contains 14 residues.

In DNA, the CDR3 is TGCGCCAGCTATTCACTTAGGAGAAATGAAGCTTTCTTT. Translating it yields CASYSLRRNEAFF. This rearrangement joins TRBV5-1 to TRBJ1-1; D is unresolved. This CDR3 is 13 amino acids long. Trimming removed 7 bases from V and 7 bases from J, with 17 bases in between. CDR1 SGHRS and CDR2 YFSETQ come from the germline V gene.

V gene TRBV25-1 combines with J gene TRBJ2-1; 9 bases align to TRBD1. V lost 8 bases and J lost 6; bases outside the gene matches: 5. The length of the CDR3 is 13 residues. Germline values: CDR1 MGHDK, CDR2 SYGVNS. CDR3 protein: CASRDRVVNEQFF. CDR3 in DNA: TGTGCCAGCCGGGACAGGGTAGTCAATGAGCAGTTCTTC. The full variable domain, rest sourced from reference TRBV25-1 and TRBJ2-1, is EADIYQTPRYLVIGTGKKITLECSQTMGHDKMYWYQQDPGMELHLIHYSYGVNSTEKGDLSSESTVSRIRTEHFPLTLESARPSHTSQYLCASRDRVVNEQFFGPGTRLTVL.

J is TRBJ2-3 and V is TRBV6-5; TRBD1 might be the D (5 bases). V was clipped by 2 bases and J by 0 bases, with 9 bases between them. The CDR3 sequence is 15 residues long. CDR1 is MNHEY and CDR2 is SVGAGI in the germline V gene. The CDR3 DNA sequence: TGTGCCAGCAGTTACAGGGGCGCGAGCACAGATACGCAGTATTTT. This sequence encodes CASSYRGASTDTQYF.

J is TRBJ1-5 and V is TRBV19, with D possibly matching TRBD1 (6 bases). Deletions cut 3 bases from V and 2 bases from J, with 14 bases between. Per the germline V gene, CDR1 is LNHDA and CDR2 is SQIVND (reference sequence). The CDR3 extends over 16 amino acids. CDR3 nucleotides: TGTGCCAGTAGTATGGATGGCAGGGGAGGCAATCAGCCCCAGCATTTT. This translates into CASSMDGRGGNQPQHF.

The rearrangement uses TRBV6-5 and TRBJ1-6; D is unresolved. V was shortened by 2 bases and J by 7 bases, with 9 bases between the two germline ends. Germline CDR1 and CDR2: MNHEY and SVGAGI. This CDR3 has 14 amino acids. DNA for the CDR3: TGTGCCAGCAGTTACGAGGCGGGAAATTCACCCCTCCACTTT. It codes for CASSYEAGNSPLHF.

The V and J genes are TRBV28 and TRBJ1-2, with TRBD1 matching over 10 bases. Germline assignment: CDR1 MDHEN and CDR2 SYDVKM. This CDR3 region has 16 residues. V lost 4 bases and J lost 0; bases outside the gene matches: 5. The CDR3 DNA sequence: TGTGCCAGCAGTTCGGGACAGGGGATTACTAACTATGGCTACACCTTC. Translating it yields CASSSGQGITNYGYTF.

The chain has TRBV7-2 and TRBJ2-2; 9 nucleotides align to TRBD2. V trimming: 1 base; J trimming: 0 bases; junction bases outside the gene matches: 0. In germline, CDR1 is SGHTA, CDR2 FQGNSA. The CDR3 runs to 16 residues. Here the CDR3 DNA reads TGTGCCAGCAGCTTAGGACTAGCGGCGAACACCGGGGAGCTGTTTTTT. This translates into CASSLGLAANTGELFF.

V and J are TRBV27 and TRBJ2-1, with D possibly matching TRBD2 (6 bases). Germline V gene data show CDR1 as MNHEY and CDR2 as SMNVEV (reference sequence). Trimming stripped 6 bases from V and 0 bases from J, with 12 bases between. This CDR3 has 15 residues. As DNA, the CDR3 is TGTGCCAGCAGCCCCGGGGGACTCTCCTACAATGAGCAGTTCTTC. This encodes CASSPGGLSYNEQFF.

V and J are TRBV30 and TRBJ2-1, with TRBD1 identical over 9 bases. The CDR3 is 13 residues long. Germline lookup yields CDR1 GTSNPN and CDR2 SVGIG (reference sequence). V trimming: 7 bases; J trimming: 5 bases; junction bases outside the gene matches: 6. The CDR3, as DNA: TGTGCCTCGGGACAGGGTTCTAACAATGAGCAGTTCTTC. This translates into CASGQGSNNEQFF.

This chain links TRBV25-1 with TRBJ1-1; D is possibly TRBD1 (6 bases). Trimming removed 7 bases from V and 6 bases from J, with 21 bases in between. Germline V gene sequence: CDR1 MGHDK, CDR2 SYGVNS. This CDR3 has 15 amino acids. The DNA for the CDR3 is TGTGCCAGCACCGGGACAAGGGCTAAGGGCCCTGAAGCTTTCTTT. Amino acids: CASTGTRAKGPEAFF.